The sequence of this T cell receptor beta chain was determined in a study of beta chain features in type 1 diabetes (dated by TCRdb to 2017 to 2018). Looking at the study overall: Patients and healthy donors did not differ in mean age, gender distribution, total cell number or subset yield. Across all samples, approximately 98,000,000 sorted cells were examined, and cell number per subset correlated strongly with RNA yield. Regulatory and stem cell-like memory subsets were isolated from only 8 patients and about 8 healthy donors, whereas naive and central memory subsets came from all 30 or so donors. In the study, recently diagnosed type 1 diabetes patients and matched healthy donors were compared on the TCRB repertoires of their sorted circulating CD4+ T cell subsets.

A note on this clone: The antigen it binds to is not known. Per-base quality was not reported, and no clone a single base away is much larger than it.

As encoded in the germline V gene (reference sequence), CDR1 is GTSNPN while CDR2 is SVGIG. The CDR3 contains 13 residues, cysteine and phenylalanine counted. The CDR3 DNA has 39 bases and is translated from base 1. The junction shows trimming of 5 bases on V and 2 bases on J, plus 10 bases between the germline ends. From each donor, a single peripheral blood sample of around 0.12 L on average was drawn into heparinised tubes. Naive, central memory, regulatory and stem cell-like memory CD4+ T cells were sorted on a BD FACSAria II using a panel including CD45RO, CCR7, CD25, CD127, CD95 and CD27. A purity above 95% was achieved for all sorted populations. PBMCs were isolated immediately by Lymphoprep density gradient centrifugation and stained directly without culture. To minimize batch effects, samples were stained and sorted in pairs, one healthy donor with one patient per experiment. The entire amount of isolated RNA was reverse transcribed using the High Capacity cDNA Reverse Transcription Kit, so the sequenced TCRB transcripts were expressed ones. Naive, central memory and regulatory T cell samples underwent deep immunoSEQ sequencing, averaging roughly 3.3 million total reads per sample. Sorted cells were lysed in RLT buffer, and RNA was extracted using DNase-treated RNeasy Micro or Mini kits according to cell number. To prevent cross-contamination, every cell subset was processed on its own, while patient and healthy donor samples were processed together. The immunoSEQ multiplex PCR was used to amplify TCRB sequences from cDNA, yielding 87-bp fragments that span the CDR3 region. Sequencing of the amplicons was done on the Illumina HiSeq platform. Under the source paper's analysis protocol: Synthetic template baselines were used to correct PCR bias computationally, reads within Hamming distance 2 were collapsed, and singletons that could not be merged were discarded. By aligning reads against IMGT, V, D and J genes, CDR3 length, and insertions or deletions at six rearrangement sites were assigned. Within each subset, clonotype counts were normalized to the number of sorted cells before true diversity and Gini coefficients were calculated with the tcR R package. The overlap coefficient, calculated on TCRB nucleotide sequences, was used to quantify repertoire sharing. Not all clones reach the TCRdb copy of this immuneACCESS table, which keeps in-frame sequences only. Checked studies attribute under half of the gap to unresolved V genes and leave the rest unexplained. D and trimming come from the DNA, and the V and J calls and clone size come from that table. The sample data list under 300,000 clones, and 25% to 30% of these were observed just once. The leading ten clones occupy approximately 4% of the sample.

The paper's findings and limits, for the study overall: At VDJ recombination sites, patients with type 1 diabetes made fewer insertions and deleted more nucleotides, a pattern implying thymic rearrangement abnormalities. Because cDNA was sequenced instead of genomic DNA, highly expressing activated cells could be over-represented, though the groups showed no difference in activation or CD3 levels. In all four CD4+ subsets, TCRB CDR3 length was moderately but significantly shorter in type 1 diabetes patients. HLA sub-analyses involved small numbers of individuals, so any influence of HLA type on TCRB rearrangement remained unresolved. Naive, central memory and regulatory TCRB repertoires appeared to be more similar among patients than among healthy donors. Shorter templates might be favored by PCR, yet because patient and control samples were amplified and corrected together, any such skew would affect both groups equally.

The clonotype comes from a man aged 25 to 40 in good health. Material for sequencing was central memory CD4+ T cells from blood. The sequence is built from TRBV30 and TRBJ2-1, with an unclear D gene assignment. Here is the DNA: TGTGCCTGGTCCCCATCAACCTACAATGAGCAGTTCTTC. It translates as CAWSPSTYNEQFF.